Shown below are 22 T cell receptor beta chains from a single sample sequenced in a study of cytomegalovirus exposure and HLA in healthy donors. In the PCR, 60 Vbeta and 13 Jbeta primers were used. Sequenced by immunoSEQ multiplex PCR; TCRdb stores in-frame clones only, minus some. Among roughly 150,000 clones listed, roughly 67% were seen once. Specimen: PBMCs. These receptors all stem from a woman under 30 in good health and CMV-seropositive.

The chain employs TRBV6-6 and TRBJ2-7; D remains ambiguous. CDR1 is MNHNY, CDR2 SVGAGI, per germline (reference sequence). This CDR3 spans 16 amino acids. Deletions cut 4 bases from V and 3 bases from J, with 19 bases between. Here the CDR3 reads CASSLRPIAPYYEQYF. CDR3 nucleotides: TGTGCCAGCAGTTTAAGACCTATAGCCCCTTACTACGAGCAGTACTTC.

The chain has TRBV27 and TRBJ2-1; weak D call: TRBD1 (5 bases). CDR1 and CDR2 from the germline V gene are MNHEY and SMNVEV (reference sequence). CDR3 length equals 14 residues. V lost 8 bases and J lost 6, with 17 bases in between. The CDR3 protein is CASRRGGPINEQFF. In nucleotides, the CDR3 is TGTGCCAGCCGTAGGGGTGGCCCGATCAATGAGCAGTTCTTC.

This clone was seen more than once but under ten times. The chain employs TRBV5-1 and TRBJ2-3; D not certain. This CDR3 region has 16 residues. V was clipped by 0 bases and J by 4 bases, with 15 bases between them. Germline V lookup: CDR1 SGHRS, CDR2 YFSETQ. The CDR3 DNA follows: TGCGCCAGCAGCTTGGGAGTCGACCCCGAGGCAGATACGCAGTATTTT. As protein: CASSLGVDPEADTQYF.

The CDR3 protein is CASSVGAQGLEAFF. CDR3 sequence (DNA): TGTGCCAGCAGCGTAGGTGCCCAGGGATTAGAAGCTTTCTTT. The V and J genes are TRBV9 and TRBJ1-1; TRBD1 is a possible D gene (5 bases). Germline loops: CDR1 SGDLS, CDR2 YYNGEE. Trimming left V 0 bases short and J 8 bases short, with 14 bases between. The CDR3 has 14 residues.

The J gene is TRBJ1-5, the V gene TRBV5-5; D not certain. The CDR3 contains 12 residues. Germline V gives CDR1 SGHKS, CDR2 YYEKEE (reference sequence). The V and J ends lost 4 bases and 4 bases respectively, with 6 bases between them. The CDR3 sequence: CASSRENQPQHF. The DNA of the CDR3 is TGTGCCAGCAGCAGAGAGAATCAGCCCCAGCATTTT.

CDR3 loop: CASSQSDRRHNEKLFF. The CDR3 DNA is TGTGCCAGCAGCCAGAGCGACAGGCGACATAATGAAAAACTGTTTTTT. This chain joins TRBV4-2 and TRBJ1-4, with a weak D call TRBD1 (6 bases). The CDR3 spans 16 residues. In germline, CDR1 is LGHNA, CDR2 YNFKEQ. V dropped 3 bases and J dropped 4 bases, with 15 bases sitting between them.

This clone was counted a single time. CDR3 protein: CASRDRGLNTEAFF. CDR3 nucleotides: TGTGCCAGTAGGGACAGGGGGCTGAACACTGAAGCTTTCTTT. This sequence joins TRBV2 and TRBJ1-1; 12 nucleotides align to TRBD1. The CDR3 is 14 residues long. Germline V gene sequence: CDR1 SNHLY, CDR2 FYNNEI. With 9 bases clipped from V and 0 bases from J, the junction kept 2 bases outside the gene matches.

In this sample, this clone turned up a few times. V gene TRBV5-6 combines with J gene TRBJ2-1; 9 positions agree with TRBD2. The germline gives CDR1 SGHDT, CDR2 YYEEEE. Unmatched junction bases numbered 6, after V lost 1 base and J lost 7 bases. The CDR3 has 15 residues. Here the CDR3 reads CASSLPSGVINEQFF. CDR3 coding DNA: TGTGCCAGCAGCTTGCCTAGCGGGGTGATAAATGAGCAGTTCTTC.

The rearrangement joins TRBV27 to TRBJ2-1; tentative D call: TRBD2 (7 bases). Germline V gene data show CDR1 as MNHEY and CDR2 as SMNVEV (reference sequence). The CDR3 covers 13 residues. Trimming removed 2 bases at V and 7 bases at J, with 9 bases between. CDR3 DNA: TGTGCCAGCAGTTTAGGGGGGGCAAATGAGCAGTTCTTC. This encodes CASSLGGANEQFF.

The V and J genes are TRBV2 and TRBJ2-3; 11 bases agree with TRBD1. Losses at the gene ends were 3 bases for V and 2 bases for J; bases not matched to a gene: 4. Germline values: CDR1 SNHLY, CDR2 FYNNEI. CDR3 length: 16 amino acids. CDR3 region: CASSEDRGLITDTQYF. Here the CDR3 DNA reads TGTGCCAGCAGTGAGGACAGGGGGCTTATCACAGATACGCAGTATTTT.

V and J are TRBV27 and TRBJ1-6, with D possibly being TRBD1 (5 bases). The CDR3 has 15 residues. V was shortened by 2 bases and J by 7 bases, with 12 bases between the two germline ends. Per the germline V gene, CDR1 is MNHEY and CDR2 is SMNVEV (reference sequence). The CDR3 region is CASSLLGTSNSPLHF. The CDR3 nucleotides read TGTGCCAGCAGTTTACTTGGGACTTCCAATTCACCCCTCCACTTT.

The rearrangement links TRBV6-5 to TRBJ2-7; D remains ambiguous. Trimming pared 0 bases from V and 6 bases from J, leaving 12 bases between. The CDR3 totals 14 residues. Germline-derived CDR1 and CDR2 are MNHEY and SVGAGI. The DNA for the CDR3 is TGTGCCAGCAGTTACTCGAGGAGCTTGGGCGAGCAGTACTTC. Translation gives CASSYSRSLGEQYF.

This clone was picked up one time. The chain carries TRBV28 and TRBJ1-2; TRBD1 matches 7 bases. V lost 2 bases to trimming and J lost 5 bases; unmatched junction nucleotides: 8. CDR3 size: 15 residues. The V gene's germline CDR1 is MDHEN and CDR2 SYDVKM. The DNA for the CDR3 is TGTGCCAGCAGTTTAGGCGGACAGGCAAGATATGGCTACACCTTC. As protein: CASSLGGQARYGYTF.

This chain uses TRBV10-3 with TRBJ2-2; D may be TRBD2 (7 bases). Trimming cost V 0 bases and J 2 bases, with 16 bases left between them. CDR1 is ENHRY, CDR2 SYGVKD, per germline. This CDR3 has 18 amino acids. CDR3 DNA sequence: TGTGCCATCAGTGAGTCTTACGGGGGGACAACCAACACCGGGGAGCTGTTTTTT. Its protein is CAISESYGGTTNTGELFF.

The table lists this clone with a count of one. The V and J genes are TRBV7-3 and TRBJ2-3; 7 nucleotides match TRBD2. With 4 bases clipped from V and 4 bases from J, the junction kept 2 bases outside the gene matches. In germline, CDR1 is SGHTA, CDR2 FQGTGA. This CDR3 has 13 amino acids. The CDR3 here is CASSSSGPDTQYF. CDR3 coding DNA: TGTGCCAGCAGCTCTAGCGGCCCAGATACGCAGTATTTT.

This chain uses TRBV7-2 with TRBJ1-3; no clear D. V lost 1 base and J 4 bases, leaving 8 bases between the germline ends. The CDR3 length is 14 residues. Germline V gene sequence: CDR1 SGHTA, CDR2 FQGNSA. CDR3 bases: TGTGCCAGCAGCTTAGTAGCAGACGGAAACACCATATATTTT. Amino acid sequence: CASSLVADGNTIYF.

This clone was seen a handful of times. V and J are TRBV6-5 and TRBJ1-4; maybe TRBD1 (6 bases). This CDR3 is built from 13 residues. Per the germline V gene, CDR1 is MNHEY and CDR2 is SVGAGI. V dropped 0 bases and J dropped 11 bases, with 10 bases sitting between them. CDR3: CASSYSKGGKLFF. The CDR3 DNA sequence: TGTGCCAGCAGTTACTCGAAGGGGGGGAAACTGTTTTTT.

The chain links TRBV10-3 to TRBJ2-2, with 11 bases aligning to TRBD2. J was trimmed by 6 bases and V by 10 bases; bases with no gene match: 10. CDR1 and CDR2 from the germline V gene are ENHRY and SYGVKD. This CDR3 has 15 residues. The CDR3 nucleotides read TGTGCCACCCTGGGGCTAGCGGGGGGCCCCGGGGAGCTGTTTTTT. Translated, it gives CATLGLAGGPGELFF.

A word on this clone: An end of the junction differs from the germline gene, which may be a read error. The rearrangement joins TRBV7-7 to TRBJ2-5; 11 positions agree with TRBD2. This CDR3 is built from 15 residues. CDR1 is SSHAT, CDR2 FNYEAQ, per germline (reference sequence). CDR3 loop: CASSLAPSGGETQYF. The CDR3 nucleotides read TGTGCTAGCAGCTTAGCCCCTAGCGGGGGGGAGACCCAGTACTTC.

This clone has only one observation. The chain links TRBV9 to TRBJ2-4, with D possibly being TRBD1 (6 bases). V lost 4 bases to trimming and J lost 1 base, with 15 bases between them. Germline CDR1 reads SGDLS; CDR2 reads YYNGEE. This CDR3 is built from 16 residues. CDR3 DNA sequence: TGTGCCAGCAGCTTCCAGGGGAGTGGGGCCAAAAACATTCAGTACTTC. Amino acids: CASSFQGSGAKNIQYF.

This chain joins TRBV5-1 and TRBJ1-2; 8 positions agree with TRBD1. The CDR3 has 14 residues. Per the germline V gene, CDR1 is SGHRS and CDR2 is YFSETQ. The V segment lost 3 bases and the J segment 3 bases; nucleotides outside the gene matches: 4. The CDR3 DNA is TGCGCCAGCAGCTCGGACAGGGCTCACTATGGCTACACCTTC. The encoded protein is CASSSDRAHYGYTF.

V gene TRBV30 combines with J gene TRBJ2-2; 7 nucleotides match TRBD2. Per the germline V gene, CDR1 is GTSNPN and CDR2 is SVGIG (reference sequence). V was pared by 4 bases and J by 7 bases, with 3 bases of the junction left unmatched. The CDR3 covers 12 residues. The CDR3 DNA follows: TGTGCCTGGAAAGGGGAGGGCGGGGAGCTGTTTTTT. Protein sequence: CAWKGEGGELFF. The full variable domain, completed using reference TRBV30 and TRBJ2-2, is SQTIHQWPATLVQPVGSPLSLECTVEGTSNPNLYWYRQAAGRGLQLLFYSVGIGQISSEVPQNLSASRPQDRQFILSSKKLLLSDSGFYLCAWKGEGGELFFGEGSRLTVL.